The rows below give T cell receptor beta chains drawn from one sample of a study of cytomegalovirus exposure and HLA in healthy donors. TCRdb's copy holds only in-frame clones and misses some; the assay was immunoSEQ multiplex PCR. The repertoire holds 75,000 to 90,000 clones, roughly 80% seen once, with around 3.2% in the top ten. The sequencing sample was made of PBMCs. The receptors were sampled from a man aged 45-65 years in good health and CMV-seronegative. The CDR3 runs from the conserved cysteine through the conserved F or W. D genes are given only for firm matches. Some rows have no size entry. The others give once, few or many, or a class for an expanded clone.

size | D | J | length | V | DNA | CDR3
few | . | TRBJ1-1 | 14 | TRBV7-9 | TGTGCCAGCAGCTTAAGTACTCTGAACACTGAAGCTTTCTTT | CASSLSTLNTEAFF
once | . | TRBJ2-2 | 15 | TRBV7-8 | TGTGCCAGCAGCTTAGCGGGGGGGCACACCGGGGAGCTGTTTTTT | CASSLAGGHTGELFF
. | TRBD2 | TRBJ2-3 | 19 | TRBV5-1 | TGCGCCAGCAGTCCTCGGACTAGCGGGGGGTCAGACAACACAGATACGCAGTATTTT | CASSPRTSGGSDNTDTQYF
. | . | TRBJ1-5 | 14 | TRBV30 | TGTGCCTGGGGTGCAGGGGATGGCAATCAGCCCCAGCATTTT | CAWGAGDGNQPQHF
. | . | TRBJ2-5 | 16 | TRBV11-2 | TGTGCCAGCAGCTTCTTGACCCCGATGCGGGAAGAGACCCAGTACTTC | CASSFLTPMREETQYF
. | TRBD1 | TRBJ1-2 | 15 | TRBV28 | TGTGCCAGCAGCAGCCCGGGACAGGGGGCTGTTGGCTACACCTTC | CASSSPGQGAVGYTF
. | TRBD1 | TRBJ1-1 | 19 | TRBV15 | TGTGCCACCAGCAGACCCTCAAACAGGGGGAAATTCATGAACACTGAAGCTTTCTTT | CATSRPSNRGKFMNTEAFF
. | TRBD2 | TRBJ2-7 | 15 | TRBV6-1 | TGTGCCAGCGAACAGGCGGGGACTAGCGGGGCTGAGCAGTACTTC | CASEQAGTSGAEQYF
. | TRBD1 | TRBJ1-3 | 16 | TRBV9 | TGTGCCAGCAGCGTAGGGACAGGAATCTCTGGAAACACCATATATTTT | CASSVGTGISGNTIYF
. | . | TRBJ2-7 | 14 | TRBV6-1 | TGTGCCAGCAGTGCGTTGGGGGCCTCCTACGAGCAGTACTTC | CASSALGASYEQYF
. | TRBD1 | TRBJ1-6 | 13 | TRBV10-3 | TGTGCCATCAGTTCGGACAGGGATTCACCCCTCCACTTT | CAISSDRDSPLHF
. | . | TRBJ1-6 | 13 | TRBV10-2 | TGCGCCAGCATGAGTAACTATAATTCACCCCTCCACTTT | CASMSNYNSPLHF
. | TRBD1 | TRBJ2-1 | 15 | TRBV6-1 | TGTGCCAGCAGGGCGGGACAGGGCTCCTACAATGAGCAGTTCTTC | CASRAGQGSYNEQFF
. | TRBD2 | TRBJ2-3 | 14 | TRBV6-5 | TGTGCCAGCAGGGTCGGGGGGGGCACAGATACGCAGTATTTT | CASRVGGGTDTQYF
. | TRBD1 | TRBJ1-2 | 17 | TRBV10-3 | TGTGCCATCAGTGTAGACAGGGGGCGAGGTTCCAACTATGGCTACACCTTC | CAISVDRGRGSNYGYTF
. | . | TRBJ1-1 | 14 | TRBV9 | TGTGCCAGCAGCTCGGGGAGGCGGGGCACTGAAGCTTTCTTT | CASSSGRRGTEAFF
few | . | TRBJ1-1 | 12 | TRBV30 | TGTGCCTGGAGTCGGGAGTCCAGCGGAGCTTTCTTT | CAWSRESSGAFF
. | TRBD1 | TRBJ1-1 | 14 | TRBV7-9 | TGTGCCAGCAGCGCGGGACAGGGGGCTGGTGAAGCTTTCTTT | CASSAGQGAGEAFF
. | TRBD1 | TRBJ2-7 | 16 | TRBV6-5 | TGTGCCAGCAGTTATTGGGGCGGGACAGGGACGTACGAGCAGTACTTC | CASSYWGGTGTYEQYF
. | . | TRBJ1-3 | 16 | TRBV15 | TGTGCCACCAGCAGAGAGGCTGGCGGGATCGGAAACACCATATATTTT | CATSREAGGIGNTIYF
. | . | TRBJ2-1 | 15 | TRBV7-3 | TGTGCCAGCAGCTTAAGGGGCCAGGGGTGGAATGAGCAGTTCTTC | CASSLRGQGWNEQFF
. | TRBD2 | TRBJ2-7 | 15 | TRBV2 | TGTGCCAGCAGTCTAACTAGCGGGGGGGCCCACGAGCAGTACTTC | CASSLTSGGAHEQYF
few | TRBD1 | TRBJ2-1 | 14 | TRBV12-5 | TGTGCTAGTGTCGGGGGACAGGGCTACAATGAGCAGTTCTTC | CASVGGQGYNEQFF
. | . | TRBJ2-5 | 12 | TRBV5-4 | TGTGCCAGCAGTCCTCCGGGAGAGACCCAGTACTTC | CASSPPGETQYF
. | TRBD2 | TRBJ2-5 | 17 | TRBV9 | TGTGCCAGCAGCGTAGGGTGGCCTAGCGGGGGGGAAGAGACCCAGTACTTC | CASSVGWPSGGEETQYF
. | TRBD1 | TRBJ2-7 | 14 | TRBV4-1 | TGCGCCAGCGGCGTGGGACAGGGGGCCTGCGAGCAGTACTTC | CASGVGQGACEQYF
once | TRBD1 | TRBJ2-7 | 15 | TRBV18 | TGTGCCAGCTCACCACCCGGGCAGGGGGCTTACGAGCAGTACTTC | CASSPPGQGAYEQYF
. | TRBD1 | TRBJ1-1 | 15 | TRBV5-1 | TGCGCCAGCAGCATAGACAGGGGGCTGGGCACTGAAGCTTTCTTT | CASSIDRGLGTEAFF
. | . | TRBJ1-2 | 14 | TRBV2 | TGTGCCAGCAGTGAAGACGAGAGGGAAGGGGGCTACACCTTC | CASSEDEREGGYTF
. | . | TRBJ2-7 | 14 | TRBV4-1 | TGCGCCAGCAGCCAAGACCCCAGCTCCTACGAGCAGTACTTC | CASSQDPSSYEQYF
. | TRBD1 | TRBJ1-1 | 14 | TRBV6-6 | TGTGCCAGCAAGACGGGACAGGGGAACACTGAAGCTTTCTTT | CASKTGQGNTEAFF
. | . | TRBJ2-1 | 16 | TRBV6-5 | TGTGCCAGCAGTTACTCGAAAGGCGGCTCCTACAATGAGCAGTTCTTC | CASSYSKGGSYNEQFF
once | TRBD1 | TRBJ1-5 | 13 | TRBV4-1 | TGCGCCAGCAGCGCCGACAGGGGACAGCCCCAGCATTTT | CASSADRGQPQHF
. | . | TRBJ1-1 | 11 | TRBV10-2 | TGCGCCAGCATGGACAGTACTGAAGCTTTCTTT | CASMDSTEAFF
few | . | TRBJ2-5 | 15 | TRBV5-4 | TGTGCCAGCAGCTCCCAGGCCTTTAGGGGTGAGACCCAGTACTTC | CASSSQAFRGETQYF
. | . | TRBJ1-6 | 14 | TRBV6-5 | TGTGCCAGCAGTCAAAACCCGGAGAATTCACCCCTCCACTTT | CASSQNPENSPLHF
. | TRBD2 | TRBJ2-3 | 16 | TRBV13 | TGTGCCAGGGTCCCGGGCGGGGGGCCGAATGGAGATACGCAGTATTTT | CARVPGGGPNGDTQYF